Here is one T cell receptor beta chain with its context. Its antigen specificity is not known. No base quality values were provided; no much bigger clone lies one nucleotide off. This entry is derived from a study of cytomegalovirus exposure and HLA in healthy donors (dated by TCRdb to about 2017). Broadly, across the study: According to an earlier analysis of around 600 of the donors, about 179 million T cells yielded some 120 million unique TCR beta sequences and 276 Gb of sequence data. The study used immunosequencing to profile the T cell repertoires of several hundred subjects and linked those repertoires to cytomegalovirus serostatus. An early release covering approximately 600 HLA-typed donors comprised 250 to 350 gigabases of sequencing data and 65 million to 100 million unique TCR sequences. All discovery cohort repertoires had been generated using a single sequencing platform. Rather than using new phenotypic data, the later analysis identified candidate immune exposures from TCR beta sequences and from how often those sequences occurred across donors. Genome-wide SNP genotypes for about 65% of the 666 donors were used in a later genetic analysis, which treated that subset as a discovery cohort. Alongside the repertoire data, information on donor age, sex, ethnicity and CMV serostatus was compiled. On average, 235,054 unique TCR beta nucleotide sequences were sequenced per donor among some 420 genotyped donors of the cohort, with roughly 20% of those sequences being non-productive. Among the roughly 410 genotyped donors, approximately 76% belonged to the genetic ancestry cluster associated with self-reported Caucasian donors. In a later analysis, previously published TCR beta repertoires from 550 to 700 donors were re-analyzed and high-resolution HLA genotyping was added so that TCR occurrence patterns could be studied. Along with the approximately 700-subject first cohort, a separate validation cohort of about 110 different subjects was used. The study aimed to test whether signatures of past pathogen exposure could be identified by cataloging public T cell receptors. The study combined high-throughput TCR immunosequencing, statistical association of individual TCRs with disease status, and machine learning to predict cytomegalovirus infection status. The number of donors typed differed by locus, with roughly 620-630 for A, B, C, DRB1 and DQB1, over 500 for DQA1, some 570 for DPA1, and about 450 for DPB1. Both class I and class II loci were covered by HLA typing, at four-digit resolution. In an earlier analysis of about 590 of the donors, high-throughput TCR beta sequencing was used to judge whether each TCR beta V gene segment behaved as functional or pseudogenic. A few DR-DQ haplotypes were treated as single units for association and clustering because of strong linkage in the cohort. General conclusions and limits of the study: A later analysis found that HLA-associated TCR beta chains were more clonally expanded and had lower generation probabilities than equally common non-associated chains. Approximately 18 rarely observed V segments, including chromosome 9 orphons, were excluded from the earlier analysis of just under 600 of the donors because counts were too low. Because HLA typing was unavailable for some donors at each locus, only the typed subset was used in association tests. A group of highly shared sequence variants was considered likely to be a technical artifact of the sequencing pipeline. According to a later analysis, TCR association rates differed among HLA loci, with DRB1 alleles showing the most associated TCRs and HLA-C alleles showing the fewest. The authors suggested that the approach could potentially be extended to other disease states and immunological phenotypes. The presence/absence analyses assumed that sequencing depth was roughly uniform across donors, and that assumption may not be true. The study listed approximately 150 TCR beta chains as associated with cytomegalovirus. Only TCR beta chains were sequenced in this cohort, and the absence of alpha or paired-chain data limited detectable features. Broadly in line with IMGT annotations, most TCR beta V segments showed up in productive rearrangements about 87% or about 30% of the time in an earlier analysis of around 600 of the donors. Strong co-occurrence of HLA alleles, especially DR and DQ, made assigning TCR associations to individual alleles difficult. A later genetic analysis reported fewer N-insertions in productive TCRs among donors in an Asian-associated ancestry cluster than the roughly 620-donor mean. In a later analysis, most CMV-associated TCR beta chains were found to appear HLA-restricted, with HLA associations seemingly driven largely by CMV exposure. In a later analysis, several top co-occurrence clusters were reported to appear linked to parvovirus B19, influenza, CMV and Epstein-Barr virus. In vitro tests confirmed that a few of the cytomegalovirus-associated TCR beta chains recognize cytomegalovirus antigens. A further reported finding was that TCR beta sequences accurately predicted the HLA-A and HLA-B alleles for most subjects in the first cohort. Linkage disequilibrium might explain the correlated functional status among segregating V segments, but an unknown experimental factor could not be excluded. Most TCR sequences were observed very rarely across donors, whereas some public TCRs were present in many individuals. The only immune exposure information available for the cohort was CMV serostatus. A later genetic analysis associated a missense DCLRE1C variant with V-gene and J-gene trimming of TCR beta chains, and an independent cohort replicated the association. A later analysis associated about 17,000 TCR beta sequences with specific HLA alleles at a false discovery rate of 0.05. In both the original and validation cohorts, the classifier was reported to diagnose cytomegalovirus status with high specificity and sensitivity. Because the 87-base-pair reads could not distinguish some IMGT-functional V segments, including TRBV6-2 and TRBV6-3, those segments were excluded.

The cohort consisted of 600 or so healthy bone marrow donors. Cohort members were all nominally healthy when sampled, although unrecorded immune exposures were likely present. The donor tested CMV seronegative, placing the donor among the 300 to 450 seronegative members of the cohort. A peripheral blood sample was provided by each donor, and peripheral blood mononuclear cells were used for TCR beta sequencing. Genomic DNA was extracted from the blood cell samples with the Qiagen DNeasy Blood Extraction Kit. Measured from the cysteine to the phenylalanine, the CDR3 is 15 residues long. Of the read, only the CDR3 DNA is kept; its 45 bases are in frame from base 1. Per the germline V gene, SGHAT is the CDR1 and FQNNGV is the CDR2. The library was made by the immunoSEQ multiplex PCR assay. For the multiplex PCR, a mixture combining 60 forward primers for TCR Vbeta segments and 13 reverse primers for TCR Jbeta segments was used. A multiplex PCR assay on genomic DNA amplified the CDR3 region of rearranged TCR beta genes. Amplified TCR beta libraries were sequenced as 87-base-pair reads on the Illumina HiSeq System. The original methods were these. Across the 670 or so repertoires, a later analysis counted some 81 million unique TCR beta chains, roughly 11 million of which were shared by at least two donors. To remove PCR and sequencing errors, raw reads were error-corrected and collapsed into unique sequences using a nearest-neighbor algorithm that merged closely related sequences. V, D and J gene segments were assigned by aligning CDR3 sequences to IMGT reference sequences. For a sequence to be retained, at least a six-nucleotide match to both a V gene segment and a J gene segment was required. Rearrangements were classified as productive when the CDR3 lacked stop codons and remained in frame with V and J, and all other rearrangements were classified as non-productive. CDR3 was defined according to IMGT convention as the region running from the second conserved V-encoded cysteine to the conserved J-encoded phenylalanine. In an earlier analysis of around 640 of the donors, sequences lacking an unambiguous match to a single V gene segment were excluded. In an earlier analysis of approximately 550 of the donors, V segments were called functional above 56.7% productive rearrangements and were called segregating when the between-donor standard deviation exceeded 5%. A statistical classification framework was built for diagnosing cytomegalovirus status from the catalog of TCR beta chain sequences. V and J gene assignment, in a later analysis, came from comparing TCR nucleotide sequences with IMGT/GENE-DB human TR gene sequences. In a later analysis, CDR3 sequences and most-parsimonious VDJ recombination scenarios were assigned using the TCRdist pipeline. In a later analysis, each TCR beta chain was defined by its CDR3 amino acid sequence together with its V-gene family, and reads without a unique V-gene family were excluded. As a way to deal with suspected cross-contamination and a sequencing artifact, a later analysis dropped 592 nucleotide sequences that were highly shared and had low generation probability. A later analysis calculated a clonal expansion index for each public chain from normalized within-repertoire ranks of inferred template counts. In a later analysis, generation probabilities were computed using a VDJ recombination model fitted to out-of-frame rearrangements, and the results were checked against IGoR. A later analysis scored TCR-TCR, TCR-HLA and TCR-CMV co-occurrence with hypergeometric tests, applying a repertoire-size bias correction to TCR pairs. To estimate false discovery rates, a later analysis permuted the HLA or CMV assignments 20 times. A later analysis grouped co-occurring TCRs with DBSCAN, adding TCRdist sequence similarity when clustering within HLA-allele-positive subsets. Repertoires with fewer than 30,000 or more than 120,000 public chains, plus five repertoires with anomalous nucleotide sharing, were excluded from co-occurrence clustering. TCRdb provides this immuneACCESS table in a form limited to in-frame rearrangements. Some clones are lacking; in checked studies, under half of them reflect an unresolved V gene, and why the rest are absent is not known. V and J calls plus clone size are reproduced from that table; the DNA served to infer D and trimming. Here the sample has about 120,000 clones; more than 80% occur a single time. The ten biggest clones cover about 1.8% of the sample.

The chain is made from TRBV11-2 and TRBJ2-5; the D segment could be TRBD2, given 6 matching bases. Near its end, the DNA agrees better with TRBJ2-7, so the J call may be wrong. Material for sequencing was PBMCs. The TCR comes from a man aged 40-49 years in good health and CMV-seronegative. The nucleotide sequence is given as TGTGCCAGCAGCTTAGCCACCGGGAGAAACTACGAGCAGTACTTC. It is translated as CASSLATGRNYEQYF.